These 9 T cell receptor beta chains originate from one sample sequenced in a study of cytotoxic CD8 clonotypes in ibrutinib-treated CLL. Sequencing was performed with immunoSEQ multiplex PCR; in TCRdb, only in-frame clones are kept and a portion is missing. Here the sample spans 250,000 to 350,000 clones, 60% to 80% being singletons. The sequenced sample was PBMCs, obtained at disease progression, from a patient treated with ibrutinib. The receptors come from a human donor with chronic lymphocytic leukemia.

The sample holds a few counts of this clone. The rearrangement joins TRBV2 to TRBJ2-7; D not resolved. This CDR3 region has 14 residues. Deletions cut 1 base from V and 2 bases from J, with 9 bases between. Germline assignment: CDR1 SNHLY and CDR2 FYNNEI. CDR3 region: CASSEDSHTYEQYF. CDR3 nucleotides: TGTGCCAGCAGTGAAGACAGCCATACCTACGAGCAGTACTTC.

This rearrangement joins TRBV18 to TRBJ2-7; TRBD2 agrees at 7 bases. Germline V gene sequence: CDR1 KGHSH, CDR2 LQKENI. Germline trimming cut 3 bases from V and 2 bases from J; bases unmatched to any gene: 7. The CDR3 covers 15 residues. The CDR3 loop is CASSPWGGNAYEQYF. For the CDR3, the DNA is TGTGCCAGCTCACCGTGGGGAGGGAATGCCTACGAGCAGTACTTC.

This clone was counted between two and nine times. The CDR3 here is CASSPPDSPLHF. As DNA, the CDR3 is TGTGCCAGCTCACCACCGGATTCACCCCTCCACTTT. V and J are TRBV18 and TRBJ1-6, with D uncertain. CDR1 and CDR2 from the germline V gene are KGHSH and LQKENI. V was shortened by 0 bases and J by 8 bases, with 2 bases between the two germline ends. The CDR3 runs 12 residues.

V and J are TRBV2 and TRBJ2-7; 9 bases line up with TRBD1. V lost 4 bases and J lost 0; bases outside the gene matches: 4. The germline CDR1 and CDR2 sequences are SNHLY and FYNNEI. The CDR3 consists of 15 residues. Here the CDR3 reads CASSGWTGDSYEQYF. The CDR3 region has the DNA TGTGCCAGCAGTGGGTGGACAGGGGACTCCTACGAGCAGTACTTC.

V gene TRBV29-1 combines with J gene TRBJ1-2; D ambiguous. The CDR3 consists of 11 residues. V lost 3 bases to trimming and J lost 2 bases, with 4 bases between them. CDR1 is SQVTM and CDR2 is ANQGSEA in the germline V gene. CDR3: CSVDLNYGYTF. As DNA, the CDR3 is TGCAGCGTTGATCTGAACTATGGCTACACCTTC.

With regard to this clone: At one end the junction does not follow the germline gene, possibly because of a read error. This chain links TRBV6-5 with TRBJ2-1, with TRBD2 matching over 8 bases. This CDR3 spans 12 amino acids. The V gene's germline CDR1 is MNHEY and CDR2 SVGAGI. This chain's CDR3 is CASSSGLAPRVF. In DNA, the CDR3 is TGTGCCAGCAGCTCTGGACTAGCCCCGAGAGTCTTC.

This rearrangement joins TRBV5-4 to TRBJ2-1; D is possibly TRBD1 (6 bases). Germline V gene sequence: CDR1 SGHNT, CDR2 YYREEE (reference sequence). The V end lost 4 bases, the J end lost 2 bases, and 16 bases lay between the germline ends. CDR3 size: 16 residues. CDR3 nucleotides: TGTGCCAGCAGCAACACTTGGGGGCCCCCCTACAATGAGCAGTTCTTC. Protein: CASSNTWGPPYNEQFF.

This clone was picked up one time. The chain joins TRBV6-1 to TRBJ2-5; D not certain. Deletions cut 2 bases from V and 2 bases from J, with 15 bases between. Germline V lookup: CDR1 MNHNS, CDR2 SASEGT. CDR3 length: 16 residues. In DNA form, the CDR3 reads TGTGCCAGCAGTGAATGGCTGGCAGACGTACAAGAGACCCAGTACTTC. Amino acid sequence: CASSEWLADVQETQYF.

The chain carries TRBV18 and TRBJ2-1; D gene unclear. CDR3 length: 15 residues. Trimming shortened V by 4 bases and J by 0 bases, and 10 bases separated the two germline ends. Germline-derived CDR1 and CDR2 are KGHSH and LQKENI. CDR3 region: CASSQAGSSYNEQFF. The CDR3 DNA sequence: TGTGCCAGCTCACAAGCCGGCAGCTCCTACAATGAGCAGTTCTTC. Full variable domain (missing parts from reference TRBV18 and TRBJ2-1): NAGVMQNPRHLVRRRGQEARLRCSPMKGHSHVYWYRQLPEEGLKFMVYLQKENIIDESGMPKERFSAEFPKEGPSILRIQQVVRGDSAAYFCASSQAGSSYNEQFFGPGTRLTVL.